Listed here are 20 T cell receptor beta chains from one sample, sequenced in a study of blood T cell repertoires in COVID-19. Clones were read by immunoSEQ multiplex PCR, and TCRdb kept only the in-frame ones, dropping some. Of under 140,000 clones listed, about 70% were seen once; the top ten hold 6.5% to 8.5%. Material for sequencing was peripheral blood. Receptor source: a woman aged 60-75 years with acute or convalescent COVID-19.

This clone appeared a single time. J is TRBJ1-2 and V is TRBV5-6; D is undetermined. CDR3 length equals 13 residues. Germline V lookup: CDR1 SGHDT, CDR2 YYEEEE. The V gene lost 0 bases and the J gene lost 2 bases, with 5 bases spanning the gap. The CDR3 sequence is CASSLAGNYGYTF. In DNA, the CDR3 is TGTGCCAGCAGCTTGGCGGGGAACTATGGCTACACCTTC. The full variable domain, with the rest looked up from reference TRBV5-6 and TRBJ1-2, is DAGVTQSPTHLIKTRGQQVTLRCSPKSGHDTVSWYQQALGQGPQFIFQYYEEEERQRGNFPDRFSGHQFPNYSSELNVNALLLGDSALYLCASSLAGNYGYTFGSGTRLTVV.

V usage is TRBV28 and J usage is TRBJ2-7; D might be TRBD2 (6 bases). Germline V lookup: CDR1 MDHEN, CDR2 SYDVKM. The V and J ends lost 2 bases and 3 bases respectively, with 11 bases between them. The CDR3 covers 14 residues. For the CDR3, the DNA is TGTGCCAGCAGTTTAGGGGGGACTCTCTACGAGCAGTACTTC. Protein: CASSLGGTLYEQYF.

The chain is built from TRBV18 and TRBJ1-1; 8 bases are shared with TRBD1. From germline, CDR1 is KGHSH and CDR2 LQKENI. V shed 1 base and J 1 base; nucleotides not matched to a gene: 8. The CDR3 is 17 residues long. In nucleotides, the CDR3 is TGTGCCAGCTCACCACGAGTTACAGGGGGTGGGAACACTGAAGCTTTCTTT. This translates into CASSPRVTGGGNTEAFF.

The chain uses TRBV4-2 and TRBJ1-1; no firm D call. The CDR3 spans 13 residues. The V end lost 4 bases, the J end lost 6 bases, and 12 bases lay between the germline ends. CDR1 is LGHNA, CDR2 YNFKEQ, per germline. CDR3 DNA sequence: TGTGCCAGCAGCCCCTCTTCGAGGTCTGAAGCTTTCTTT. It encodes CASSPSSRSEAFF.

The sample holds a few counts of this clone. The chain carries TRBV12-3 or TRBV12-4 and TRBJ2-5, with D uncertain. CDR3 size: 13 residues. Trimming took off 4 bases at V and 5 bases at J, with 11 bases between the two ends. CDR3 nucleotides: TGTGCCAGCAGTTCGACCCGGGTGGAGACCCAGTACTTC. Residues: CASSSTRVETQYF.

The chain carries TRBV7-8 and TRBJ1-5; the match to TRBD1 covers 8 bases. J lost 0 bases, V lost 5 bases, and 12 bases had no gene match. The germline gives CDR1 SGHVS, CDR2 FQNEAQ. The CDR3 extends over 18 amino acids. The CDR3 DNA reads TGTGCCAGCAGCCCGCGTCTTAGGACAGGGTATAGCAATCAGCCCCAGCATTTT. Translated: CASSPRLRTGYSNQPQHF. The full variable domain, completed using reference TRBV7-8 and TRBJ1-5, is GAGVSQSPRYKVAKRGQDVALRCDPISGHVSLFWYQQALGQGPEFLTYFQNEAQLDKSGLPSDRFFAERPEGSVSTLKIQRTQQEDSAVYLCASSPRLRTGYSNQPQHFGDGTRLSIL.

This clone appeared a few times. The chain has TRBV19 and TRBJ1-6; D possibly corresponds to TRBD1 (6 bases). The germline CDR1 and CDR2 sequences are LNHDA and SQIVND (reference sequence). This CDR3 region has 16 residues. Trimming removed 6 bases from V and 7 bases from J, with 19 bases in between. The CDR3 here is CASSSYRARLNSPLHF. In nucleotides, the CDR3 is TGTGCCAGTAGCTCTTACAGGGCTCGATTGAATTCACCCCTCCACTTT.

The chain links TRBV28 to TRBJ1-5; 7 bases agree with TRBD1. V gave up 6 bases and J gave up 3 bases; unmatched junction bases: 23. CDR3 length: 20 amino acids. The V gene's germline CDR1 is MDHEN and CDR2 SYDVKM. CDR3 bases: TGTGCCAGCAGCACACGTAGACAGGGACAGACTCGAGCTCTCAATCAGCCCCAGCATTTT. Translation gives CASSTRRQGQTRALNQPQHF.

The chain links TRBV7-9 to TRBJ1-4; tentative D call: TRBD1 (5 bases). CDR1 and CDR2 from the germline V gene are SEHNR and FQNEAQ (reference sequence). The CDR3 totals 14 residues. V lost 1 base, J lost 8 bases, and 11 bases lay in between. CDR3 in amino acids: CASSLVQGGEKLFF. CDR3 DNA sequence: TGTGCCAGCAGCTTAGTCCAGGGAGGAGAAAAACTGTTTTTT.

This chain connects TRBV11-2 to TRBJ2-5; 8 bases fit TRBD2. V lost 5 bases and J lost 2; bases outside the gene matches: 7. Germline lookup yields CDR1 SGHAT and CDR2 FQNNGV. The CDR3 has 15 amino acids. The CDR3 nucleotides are TGTGCCAGCAGCACCGGACTAGCTCCTCAAGAGACCCAGTACTTC. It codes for CASSTGLAPQETQYF.

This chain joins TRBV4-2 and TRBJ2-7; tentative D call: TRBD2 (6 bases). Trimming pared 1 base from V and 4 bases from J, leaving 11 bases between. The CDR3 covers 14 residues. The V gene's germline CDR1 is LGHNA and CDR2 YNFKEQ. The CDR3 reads CASSQAGVTYEQYF. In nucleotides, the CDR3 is TGTGCCAGCAGCCAAGCGGGAGTTACGTACGAGCAGTACTTC.

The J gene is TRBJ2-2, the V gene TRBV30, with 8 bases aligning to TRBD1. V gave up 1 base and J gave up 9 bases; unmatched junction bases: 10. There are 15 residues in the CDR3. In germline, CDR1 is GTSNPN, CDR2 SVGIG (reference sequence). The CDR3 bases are TGTGCCTGGAGTGGTGGGACAGGAGTCGTTTGGGAGCTGTTTTTT. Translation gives CAWSGGTGVVWELFF.

Written as DNA, the CDR3 is TGCGCCAGCAGCCTAAGGACAGGGTACGACACTGAAGCTTTCTTT. This sequence encodes CASSLRTGYDTEAFF. The chain joins TRBV4-1 to TRBJ1-1, with 8 nucleotides matching TRBD1. CDR1 MGHRA and CDR2 YSYEKL come from the germline V gene. Unmatched junction bases numbered 7, after V lost 4 bases and J lost 3 bases. The CDR3 totals 15 residues.

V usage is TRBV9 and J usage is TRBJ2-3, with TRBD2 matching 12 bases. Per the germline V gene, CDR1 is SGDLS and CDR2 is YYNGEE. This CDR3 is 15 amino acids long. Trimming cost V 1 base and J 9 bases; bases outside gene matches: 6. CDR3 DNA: TGTGCCAGCAGCGTACCTAGCGGGGGGGCAGGCACGCAGTATTTT. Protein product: CASSVPSGGAGTQYF.

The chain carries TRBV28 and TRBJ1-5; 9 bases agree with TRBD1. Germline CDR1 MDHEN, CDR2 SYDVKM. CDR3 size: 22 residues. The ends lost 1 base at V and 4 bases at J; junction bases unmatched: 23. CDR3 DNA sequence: TGTGCCAGCAGTTTATTCCCTCTGGTATCCGCGACAGGGGGATTGCGAAATCAGCCCCAGCATTTT. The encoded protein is CASSLFPLVSATGGLRNQPQHF. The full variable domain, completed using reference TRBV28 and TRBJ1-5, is DVKVTQSSRYLVKRTGEKVFLECVQDMDHENMFWYRQDPGLGLRLIYFSYDVKMKEKGDIPEGYSVSREKKERFSLILESASTNQTSMYLCASSLFPLVSATGGLRNQPQHFGDGTRLSIL.

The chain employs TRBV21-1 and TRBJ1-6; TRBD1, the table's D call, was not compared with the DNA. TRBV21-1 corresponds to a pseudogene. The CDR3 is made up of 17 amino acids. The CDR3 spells CASSPRTGGMPYSPLHF. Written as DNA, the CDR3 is TGTGCCAGCAGCCCTAGGACAGGGGGAATGCCTTATTCACCCCTCCACTTT.

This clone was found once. The CDR3 bases are TGTGCCAGCAGTTTCCCGGGGAAACTCGGCTATGGCTACACCTTC. Amino acids: CASSFPGKLGYGYTF. The chain has TRBV28 and TRBJ1-2; D is unclear. In germline, CDR1 is MDHEN, CDR2 SYDVKM. This CDR3 spans 15 amino acids. V lost 3 bases and J lost 4, with 15 bases in between.

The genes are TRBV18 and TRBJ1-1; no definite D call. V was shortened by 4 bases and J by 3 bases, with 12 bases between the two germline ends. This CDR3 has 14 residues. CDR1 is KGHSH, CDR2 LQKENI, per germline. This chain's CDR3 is CASSRGPKHTEAFF. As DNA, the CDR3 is TGTGCCAGCTCACGCGGGCCAAAACACACTGAAGCTTTCTTT.

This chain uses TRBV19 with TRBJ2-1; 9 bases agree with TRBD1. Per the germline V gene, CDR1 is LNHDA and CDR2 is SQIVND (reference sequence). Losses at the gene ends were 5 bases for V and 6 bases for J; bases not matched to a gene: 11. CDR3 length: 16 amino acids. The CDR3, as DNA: TGTGCCAGTAGTTTCGAACAGGGGGCGAATCGCAATGAGCAGTTCTTC. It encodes CASSFEQGANRNEQFF.

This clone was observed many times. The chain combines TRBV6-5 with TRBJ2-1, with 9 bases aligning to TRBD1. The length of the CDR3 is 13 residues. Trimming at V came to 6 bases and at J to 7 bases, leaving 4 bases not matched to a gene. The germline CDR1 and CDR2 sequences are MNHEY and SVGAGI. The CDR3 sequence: CASRTGGWNEQFF. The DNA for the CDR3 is TGTGCCAGCAGGACAGGGGGTTGGAATGAGCAGTTCTTC.